The entry below describes one T cell receptor beta chain. This sample is part of a study of cytomegalovirus exposure and HLA in healthy donors. CDR1 is SGHVS, CDR2 FQNEAQ, per germline. This CDR3 comprises 13 residues. The V and J ends lost 0 bases and 6 bases respectively, with 9 bases between them. Primers included in the PCR were 60 Vbeta and 13 Jbeta primers. Sequencing was performed with immunoSEQ multiplex PCR; in TCRdb, only in-frame clones are kept and a portion is missing. In the table there are around 100,000 clones, around 70% of which are singletons. The sequenced sample consisted of PBMCs. The receptor's source is a man aged 40-49 years in good health and CMV-seropositive. The gene calls are TRBV7-8 and TRBJ2-7; a weak D match, TRBD2 (6 bases). Written as DNA, the CDR3 is TGTGCCAGCAGCTTAGCGTGGGGAGGCGAGCAGTACTTC. Encoded protein: CASSLAWGGEQYF.